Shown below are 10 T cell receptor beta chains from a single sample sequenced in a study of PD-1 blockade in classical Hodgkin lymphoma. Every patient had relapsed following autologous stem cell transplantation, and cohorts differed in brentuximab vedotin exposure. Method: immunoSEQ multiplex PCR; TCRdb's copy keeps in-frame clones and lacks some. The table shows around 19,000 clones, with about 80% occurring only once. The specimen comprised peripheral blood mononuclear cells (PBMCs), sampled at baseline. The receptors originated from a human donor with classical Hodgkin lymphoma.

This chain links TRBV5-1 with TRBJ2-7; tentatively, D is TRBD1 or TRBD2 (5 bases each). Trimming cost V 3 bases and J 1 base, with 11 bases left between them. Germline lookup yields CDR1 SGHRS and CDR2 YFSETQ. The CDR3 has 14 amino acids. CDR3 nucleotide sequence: TGCGCCAGCAGCTCAGGGACGGGTTCCTACGAGCAGTACTTC. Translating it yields CASSSGTGSYEQYF.

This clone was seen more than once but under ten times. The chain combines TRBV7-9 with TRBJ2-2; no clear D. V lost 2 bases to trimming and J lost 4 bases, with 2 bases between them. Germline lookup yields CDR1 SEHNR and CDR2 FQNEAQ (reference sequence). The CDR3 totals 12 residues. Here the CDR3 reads CASSLSTGELFF. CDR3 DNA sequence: TGTGCCAGCAGCTTAAGCACCGGGGAGCTGTTTTTT.

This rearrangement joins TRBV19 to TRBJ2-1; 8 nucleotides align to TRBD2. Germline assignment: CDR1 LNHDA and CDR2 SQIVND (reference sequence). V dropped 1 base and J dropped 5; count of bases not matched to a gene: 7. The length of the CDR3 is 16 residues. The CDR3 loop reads CASSIALGLGDNEQFF. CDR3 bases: TGTGCCAGTAGTATAGCGCTGGGACTAGGGGACAATGAGCAGTTCTTC. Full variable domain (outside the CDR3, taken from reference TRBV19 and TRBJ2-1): DGGITQSPKYLFRKEGQNVTLSCEQNLNHDAMYWYRQDPGQGLRLIYYSQIVNDFQKGDIAEGYSVSREKKESFPLTVTSAQKNPTAFYLCASSIALGLGDNEQFFGPGTRLTVL.

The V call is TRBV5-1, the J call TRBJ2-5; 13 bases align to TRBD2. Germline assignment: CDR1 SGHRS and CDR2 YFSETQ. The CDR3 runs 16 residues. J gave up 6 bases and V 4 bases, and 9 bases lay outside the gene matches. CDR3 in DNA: TGCGCCAGCAGCCAGACTAGCGGGGGGCCTAGGAAGACCCAGTACTTC. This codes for CASSQTSGGPRKTQYF.

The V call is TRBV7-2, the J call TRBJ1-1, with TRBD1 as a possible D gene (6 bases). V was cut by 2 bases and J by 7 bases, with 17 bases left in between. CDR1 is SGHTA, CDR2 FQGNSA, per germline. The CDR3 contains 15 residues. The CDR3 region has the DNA TGTGCCAGCAGCTTAATCGGGGGCGGAGTGGGTGAAGCTTTCTTT. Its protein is CASSLIGGGVGEAFF.

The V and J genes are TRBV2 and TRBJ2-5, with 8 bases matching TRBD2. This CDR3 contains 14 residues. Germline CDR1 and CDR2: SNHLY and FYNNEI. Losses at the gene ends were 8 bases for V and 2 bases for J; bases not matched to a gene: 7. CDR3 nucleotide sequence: TGTGCCAGCCTGGGCGGGAGGTTTCAAGAGACCCAGTACTTC. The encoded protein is CASLGGRFQETQYF.

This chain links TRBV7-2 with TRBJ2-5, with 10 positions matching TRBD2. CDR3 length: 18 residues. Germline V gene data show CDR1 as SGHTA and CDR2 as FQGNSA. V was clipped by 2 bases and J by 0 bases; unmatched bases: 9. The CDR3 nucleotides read TGTGCCAGCAGCTTACAGTCAGCGGGAGGGCCCCACCAAGAGACCCAGTACTTC. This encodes CASSLQSAGGPHQETQYF.

The CDR3 bases are TGTGCCAGCAGCTTAAAGTGGTCTAATGAAAAACTGTTTTTT. Protein product: CASSLKWSNEKLFF. The rearrangement uses TRBV7-9 and TRBJ1-4, with unresolved D. Germline V gene data show CDR1 as SEHNR and CDR2 as FQNEAQ (reference sequence). Trimming stripped 2 bases from V and 3 bases from J, with 7 bases between. The CDR3 contains 14 residues.

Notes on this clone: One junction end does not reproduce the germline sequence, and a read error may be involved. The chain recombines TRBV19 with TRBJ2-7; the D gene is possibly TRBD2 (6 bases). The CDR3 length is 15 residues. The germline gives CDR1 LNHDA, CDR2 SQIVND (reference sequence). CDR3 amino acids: CASSNWRGSSYEQYF. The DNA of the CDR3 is TGTGCCAGCAGTAACTGGAGGGGAAGCTCCTACGAGCAGTACTTC.

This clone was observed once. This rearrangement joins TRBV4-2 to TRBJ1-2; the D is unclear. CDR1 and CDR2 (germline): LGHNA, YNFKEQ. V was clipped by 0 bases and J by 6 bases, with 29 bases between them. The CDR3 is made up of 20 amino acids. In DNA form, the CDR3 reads TGTGCCAGCAGCCAAGATCCGACCCCCGACTGGCTTCTAAAATCGAATGGCTACACCTTC. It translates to CASSQDPTPDWLLKSNGYTF.